One and the same sample provided the 30 T cell receptor beta chains below, sequenced in a study of chemoradiotherapy in HPV16-positive cancers. Profiled with immunoSEQ multiplex PCR; TCRdb holds only in-frame clones, not every one. The sample lists 4,500 or so clones; 55% to 80% were seen once. The source was tumor tissue, collected from a patient who underwent chemoradiotherapy. Receptors were obtained from a human donor with HPV-associated anogenital cancer.

This clone was found a few times. This sequence joins TRBV28 and TRBJ2-6; no reliable D call. The CDR3 length is 13 residues. Per germline, CDR1 MDHEN and CDR2 SYDVKM. Trimming removed 8 bases at V and 0 bases at J, with 5 bases between. DNA for the CDR3: TGTGCCAGCCTTACCTCTGGGGCCAACGTCCTGACTTTC. It translates to CASLTSGANVLTF.

J is TRBJ2-1 and V is TRBV27; D gene unclear. CDR1 and CDR2 from the germline V gene are MNHEY and SMNVEV (reference sequence). Trimming cost V 5 bases and J 6 bases, with 17 bases left between them. This CDR3 comprises 15 residues. The CDR3: CASSPELHRINEQFF. The DNA of the CDR3 is TGTGCCAGCAGTCCGGAGCTACATCGGATCAATGAGCAGTTCTTC.

The rearrangement joins TRBV30 to TRBJ1-5, with D possibly matching TRBD1 (5 bases). CDR1 is GTSNPN, CDR2 SVGIG, per germline (reference sequence). The CDR3 is 17 amino acids. Trimming removed 0 bases from V and 4 bases from J, with 19 bases in between. The CDR3 loop reads CAWSVRGQRRENQPQHF. In DNA, the CDR3 is TGTGCCTGGAGTGTACGAGGACAAAGAAGGGAGAATCAGCCCCAGCATTTT.

CDR3 sequence: CASSPGLAEETQYF. CDR3 DNA sequence: TGTGCCAGCAGCCCAGGACTAGCGGAAGAGACCCAGTACTTC. J is TRBJ2-5 and V is TRBV9, with TRBD2 matching 10 bases. The CDR3 is 14 amino acids. J gave up 3 bases and V 4 bases, and 3 bases lay outside the gene matches. Germline assignment: CDR1 SGDLS and CDR2 YYNGEE.

The chain links TRBV10-3 to TRBJ2-3; maybe TRBD2 (6 bases). Germline V gene sequence: CDR1 ENHRY, CDR2 SYGVKD. Trimming stripped 4 bases from V and 2 bases from J, with 7 bases between. This CDR3 region has 13 residues. CDR3 sequence (DNA): TGTGCCATCAGTGCACTAGCCACAGATACGCAGTATTTT. It specifies CAISALATDTQYF.

The V call is TRBV2, the J call TRBJ1-1; the D is unclear. The germline gives CDR1 SNHLY, CDR2 FYNNEI. Between the trimmed V and J ends, which lost 1 base and 2 bases, there was a span of 11 bases. The CDR3 extends over 15 amino acids. The CDR3 DNA reads as TGTGCCAGCAGTGAAGATAGGCACCTAAACACTGAAGCTTTCTTT. Residues: CASSEDRHLNTEAFF. Variable domain in full (rest from reference TRBV2 and TRBJ1-1): EPEVTQTPSHQVTQMGQEVILRCVPISNHLYFYWYRQILGQKVEFLVSFYNNEISEKSEIFDDQFSVERPDGSNFTLKIRSTKLEDSAMYFCASSEDRHLNTEAFFGQGTRLTVV.

By sample share, this clone is medium-sized. The genes are TRBV6-5 and TRBJ1-2; D is unresolved. This CDR3 spans 14 amino acids. Looked up from germline, CDR1 is MNHEY and CDR2 is SVGAGI. V was pared by 8 bases and J by 4 bases, with 17 bases between. The CDR3 sequence: CASSVMGSGYGYTF. The CDR3 coding sequence is TGTGCCAGCTCTGTTATGGGGTCAGGCTATGGCTACACCTTC.

CDR3 coding DNA: TGTGCCAGCAGTTTATCGCCAGGGGTGGCCTACGAGCAGTACTTC. Residues: CASSLSPGVAYEQYF. This chain links TRBV27 with TRBJ2-7, with TRBD1 as a possible D gene (6 bases). The germline CDR1 and CDR2 sequences are MNHEY and SMNVEV (reference sequence). The CDR3 runs 15 residues. The V end was cut by 0 bases, the J end by 2 bases, with 11 bases between.

This clone was counted a few times. The V and J genes are TRBV5-1 and TRBJ2-1; 8 bases fit TRBD2. This CDR3 has 16 residues. After removal of 4 bases from V and 8 bases from J, the junction contained 14 bases not matched to a gene. CDR1 and CDR2 from the germline V gene are SGHRS and YFSETQ. Here the CDR3 reads CASSTGLAGGDDEQFF. In nucleotides, the CDR3 is TGCGCCAGCAGCACCGGACTAGCCGGTGGTGACGATGAGCAGTTCTTC.

The chain recombines TRBV4-1 with TRBJ2-1, with D possibly TRBD2 on 7 matching bases. Germline CDR1 is MGHRA and CDR2 is YSYEKL. The V end lost 6 bases, the J end lost 3 bases, and 18 bases lay between the germline ends. This CDR3 is 16 amino acids long. The CDR3 is CASRIGGGSDYNEQFF. The DNA of the CDR3 is TGCGCCAGCAGGATCGGGGGCGGGAGCGACTACAATGAGCAGTTCTTC.

J is TRBJ2-1 and V is TRBV5-6; 10 nucleotides match TRBD2. The CDR3 length is 15 residues. The J segment lost 5 bases and the V segment lost 3 bases, leaving 5 bases of the junction unmatched. The germline CDR1 and CDR2 sequences are SGHDT and YYEEEE. CDR3 nucleotide sequence: TGTGCCAGCAGCTCCGGGACTAGCGCCGACAATGAGCAGTTCTTC. Encoded protein: CASSSGTSADNEQFF.

The J gene is TRBJ1-5, the V gene TRBV7-8; 10 nucleotides match TRBD1. J lost 1 base, V lost 5 bases, and 2 bases had no gene match. Germline V gene data show CDR1 as SGHVS and CDR2 as FQNEAQ. This CDR3 has 15 residues. CDR3 region: CASSEGQGSNQPQHF. CDR3 nucleotide sequence: TGTGCCAGCAGCGAGGGACAGGGGAGCAATCAGCCCCAGCATTTT.

The chain couples TRBV6-1 to TRBJ1-5; no definite D call. The CDR3 runs 13 residues. Trimming cost V 6 bases and J 1 base, with 7 bases left between them. Germline lookup yields CDR1 MNHNS and CDR2 SASEGT. The CDR3 protein is CASSGLSNQPQHF. The CDR3 region has the DNA TGTGCCAGCAGCGGACTGAGCAATCAGCCCCAGCATTTT.

This chain links TRBV6-6 with TRBJ2-5, with 10 bases identical to TRBD2. V shed 5 bases and J 0 bases; nucleotides not matched to a gene: 3. The CDR3 has 15 residues. The germline V gene has CDR1 MNHNY and CDR2 SVGAGI (reference sequence). DNA for the CDR3: TGTGCCAGCAGTCCCGGACTAGCGGACCAAGAGACCCAGTACTTC. It is translated as CASSPGLADQETQYF.

CDR3 region: CASSRRGGPTEAFF. The CDR3 coding sequence is TGTGCCAGCAGCCGGAGAGGGGGCCCGACTGAAGCTTTCTTT. The rearrangement uses TRBV27 and TRBJ1-1; 7 nucleotides align to TRBD1. J lost 5 bases, V lost 6 bases, and 9 bases had no gene match. CDR1 is MNHEY, CDR2 SMNVEV, per germline (reference sequence). This CDR3 spans 14 amino acids.

The J gene is TRBJ2-1, the V gene TRBV11-2; a possible D gene is TRBD2 (5 bases). V was pared by 5 bases and J by 4 bases, with 15 bases between. The germline V gene encodes CDR1 SGHAT and CDR2 FQNNGV. CDR3 length equals 15 residues. CDR3 loop: CASSVQGGSYNEQFF. CDR3 nucleotides: TGTGCCAGCAGCGTTCAAGGCGGGTCTTACAATGAGCAGTTCTTC.

The chain uses TRBV10-3 and TRBJ2-3, with D tentatively TRBD1 (5 bases). The CDR3 runs 12 residues. Germline V gives CDR1 ENHRY, CDR2 SYGVKD. Trimming pared 3 bases from V and 7 bases from J, leaving 8 bases between. The CDR3, as DNA: TGTGCCATCAGTGAAGGACAAAATACGCAGTATTTT. This codes for CAISEGQNTQYF.

This chain uses TRBV11-2 with TRBJ1-2; 7 bases align to TRBD1. Trimming at V came to 5 bases and at J to 5 bases, leaving 11 bases not matched to a gene. The CDR3 has 15 amino acids. Germline CDR1 SGHAT, CDR2 FQNNGV. The CDR3 bases are TGTGCCAGCAGCCTGGACCGGGACAGATATTATGGCTACACCTTC. It specifies CASSLDRDRYYGYTF.

The chain is built from TRBV5-1 and TRBJ2-7; TRBD2 aligns across 9 bases. J was trimmed by 4 bases and V by 2 bases; bases with no gene match: 7. The CDR3 spans 15 residues. Germline-derived CDR1 and CDR2 are SGHRS and YFSETQ. DNA for the CDR3: TGCGCCAGCAGCTTAGCGGGAGGCCCATTGTACGAGCAGTACTTC. Translation: CASSLAGGPLYEQYF.

The V and J genes are TRBV4-2 and TRBJ2-1; D gene uncertain. V gave up 0 bases and J gave up 6 bases, with 12 bases separating them. This CDR3 has 15 residues. CDR1 is LGHNA and CDR2 is YNFKEQ in the germline V gene. In DNA form, the CDR3 reads TGTGCCAGCAGCCAAGATGTGACTGGCCTCAATGAGCAGTTCTTC. This gives the protein CASSQDVTGLNEQFF.

The J gene is TRBJ1-3, the V gene TRBV29-1; TRBD1 is a possible D gene (5 bases). The germline V gene has CDR1 SQVTM and CDR2 ANQGSEA. Trimming shortened V by 3 bases and J by 3 bases, and 9 bases separated the two germline ends. The CDR3 spans 13 residues. This CDR3 is CSVESGIGNTIYF. CDR3 DNA: TGCAGCGTTGAGTCAGGGATTGGAAACACCATATATTTT.

The chain couples TRBV12-1 to TRBJ2-7. TRBV12-1 is reported as a pseudogene. The CDR3 runs to 15 residues. The CDR3 loop reads CASSFRGQEFRWQYF. CDR3 nucleotide sequence: TGTGCCAGCAGCTTTCGTGGCCAGGAGTTTAGGTGGCAGTACTTC.

The chain combines TRBV7-2 with TRBJ2-5; 9 nucleotides align to TRBD2. The germline V gene has CDR1 SGHTA and CDR2 FQGNSA. V dropped 5 bases and J dropped 3; count of bases not matched to a gene: 13. This CDR3 region has 17 residues. The CDR3 sequence: CASSPRGSGRSEETQYF. CDR3 bases: TGTGCCAGCAGCCCCCGGGGCAGCGGGAGGTCGGAAGAGACCCAGTACTTC.

The chain combines TRBV4-2 with TRBJ2-7, with D unclear. The germline V gene encodes CDR1 LGHNA and CDR2 YNFKEQ. V lost 0 bases, J lost 4 bases, and 10 bases lay in between. The CDR3 totals 14 residues. The CDR3 region has the DNA TGTGCCAGCAGCCAAGATAAGGGCCGGTACGAGCAGTACTTC. It yields the protein CASSQDKGRYEQYF.

By sample share, this clone is large. V is TRBV4-1 and J is TRBJ1-1; no clear D. Germline CDR1 and CDR2: MGHRA and YSYEKL. The germline V and J ends were trimmed by 0 bases and 0 bases, with 5 bases remaining between them. This CDR3 comprises 14 residues. The CDR3 here is CASSQDDMNTEAFF. DNA for the CDR3: TGCGCCAGCAGCCAAGATGACATGAACACTGAAGCTTTCTTT.

This clone appeared a single time. The gene calls are TRBV27 and TRBJ2-1; TRBD2 aligns across 10 bases. CDR3 length: 15 amino acids. With V trimmed by 5 bases and J by 4 bases, 5 bases remained unmatched. CDR1 is MNHEY, CDR2 SMNVEV, per germline (reference sequence). Here the CDR3 reads CASSLIAGGYNEQFF. In DNA form, the CDR3 reads TGTGCCAGCAGTCTCATAGCGGGGGGATACAATGAGCAGTTCTTC.

This clone was found once. The V gene is TRBV6-1, the J gene TRBJ2-1; D might be TRBD1 or TRBD2, each matching 5 bases. The CDR3 runs to 15 residues. Trimming cost V 1 base and J 3 bases, with 10 bases left between them. Germline values: CDR1 MNHNS, CDR2 SASEGT. CDR3 region: CASSEEGRSYNEQFF. DNA for the CDR3: TGTGCCAGCAGTGAAGAGGGACGGAGCTACAATGAGCAGTTCTTC.

This rearrangement joins TRBV27 to TRBJ1-2; D remains unclear. The germline CDR1 and CDR2 sequences are MNHEY and SMNVEV (reference sequence). The ends were cut back, 0 bases at V and 5 bases at J, with 10 bases in the middle. The CDR3 extends over 14 amino acids. The CDR3, as DNA: TGTGCCAGCAGTTTATCTGCGGATCGGTATGGCTACACCTTC. It specifies CASSLSADRYGYTF.

The rearrangement uses TRBV30 and TRBJ2-7; TRBD2 matches 15 bases. CDR3 size: 15 residues. Per germline, CDR1 GTSNPN and CDR2 SVGIG (reference sequence). After removal of 2 bases from V and 6 bases from J, the junction contained 5 bases not matched to a gene. The CDR3 sequence: CAWSRTSGRASEQYF. In nucleotides, the CDR3 is TGTGCCTGGAGTAGGACTAGCGGGAGGGCCAGCGAGCAGTACTTC.

This chain links TRBV6-5 with TRBJ2-4; possibly TRBD1 or TRBD2 for D (5 bases each). Looked up from germline, CDR1 is MNHEY and CDR2 is SVGAGI. V lost 4 bases, J lost 16 bases, and 23 bases lay in between. This CDR3 region has 14 residues. CDR3 amino acids: CASSSLRGPGPEYF. The CDR3 coding sequence is TGTGCCAGCAGTTCTCTTAGGGGTCCGGGACCCGAATACTTC.